Following are 25 T cell receptor beta chains from one sample sequenced in a study of control samples from healthy donors and cancer patients. TCRdb keeps only in-frame clones here, not all; method: immunoSEQ multiplex PCR. The sample shows over 100,000 clones, about 88% of them seen only once. The specimen was blood. These TCRs come from a man aged 45-60 years in good health.

This clone showed up just once. This sequence joins TRBV7-8 and TRBJ1-6, with 10 positions matching TRBD1. From germline, CDR1 is SGHVS and CDR2 FQNEAQ. This CDR3 spans 15 amino acids. The V and J ends lost 3 bases and 8 bases, in that order; junction bases with no gene match: 4. CDR3 coding DNA: TGTGCCAGCAGCTTCCGGACAGGGGGTGATTCACCCCTCCACTTT. Encoded protein: CASSFRTGGDSPLHF.

This clone was detected only a few times. The genes are TRBV20-1 and TRBJ2-7; no definite D call. The CDR3 is 15 amino acids. Germline CDR1 reads DFQATT; CDR2 reads SNEGSKA (reference sequence). Trimming cost V 3 bases and J 6 bases, with 21 bases left between them. The CDR3 sequence is CSASVMGRLALEQYF. For the CDR3, the DNA is TGCAGTGCTAGTGTTATGGGCCGCCTTGCCCTCGAGCAGTACTTC.

This chain's CDR3 is CASSWLRTDTQYF. The DNA of the CDR3 is TGTGCCAGCAGCTGGCTTCGCACAGATACGCAGTATTTT. The chain is built from TRBV7-8 and TRBJ2-3; D remains unclear. CDR3 length: 13 residues. Trimming took off 4 bases at V and 1 base at J, with 6 bases between the two ends. CDR1 and CDR2 from the germline V gene are SGHVS and FQNEAQ. Full variable domain (rest looked up from reference TRBV7-8 and TRBJ2-3): GAGVSQSPRYKVAKRGQDVALRCDPISGHVSLFWYQQALGQGPEFLTYFQNEAQLDKSGLPSDRFFAERPEGSVSTLKIQRTQQEDSAVYLCASSWLRTDTQYFGPGTRLTVL.

The chain has TRBV18 and TRBJ1-4; D is unclear. Trimming removed 6 bases from V and 8 bases from J, with 19 bases in between. This CDR3 has 15 residues. Germline V gene data show CDR1 as KGHSH and CDR2 as LQKENI. The CDR3 sequence: CASSRLRAGQEKLFF. The CDR3 DNA reads TGTGCCAGCTCGCGCCTGAGGGCCGGTCAAGAAAAACTGTTTTTT.

CDR3 amino acids: CASSSYYRVNEQYF. The CDR3 DNA sequence: TGCGCCAGCAGCAGCTACTACAGGGTCAACGAGCAGTACTTC. This chain joins TRBV5-1 and TRBJ2-7; TRBD1 might be the D (6 bases). The CDR3 consists of 14 residues. Deletions cut 4 bases from V and 5 bases from J, with 16 bases between. The germline gives CDR1 SGHRS, CDR2 YFSETQ.

The chain employs TRBV2 and TRBJ1-4, with D hard to call. In germline, CDR1 is SNHLY, CDR2 FYNNEI. CDR3 length: 14 residues. Trimming took 7 bases from V and 0 from J, leaving 9 bases between them. The CDR3 DNA reads as TGTGCCAGCACCCGGATGGCAACTAATGAAAAACTGTTTTTT. It translates to CASTRMATNEKLFF.

The chain is built from TRBV15 and TRBJ2-7, with D possibly TRBD2 on 6 matching bases. Germline assignment: CDR1 LNHNV and CDR2 YYDKDF (reference sequence). Between the trimmed V and J ends, which lost 5 bases and 3 bases, there was a span of 11 bases. The CDR3 length is 13 residues. DNA for the CDR3: TGTGCCACCAGCGCGGGACTCGACTACGAGCAGTACTTC. It codes for CATSAGLDYEQYF.

In its sample, this clone was seen once. The rearrangement uses TRBV21-1 and TRBJ2-7; TRBD1 is taken as the D call from the table, unchecked against the DNA. TRBV21-1 is a documented pseudogene. The CDR3 spans 18 residues. For the CDR3, the DNA is TGTGCCAGCAGCAACCGATCCCCAAAGACAGGTAGCTCCTACGAGCAGTACTTC. Amino acids: CASSNRSPKTGSSYEQYF.

This clone was counted only a few times. The rearrangement links TRBV2 to TRBJ2-5; 8 bases align to TRBD2. CDR1 SNHLY and CDR2 FYNNEI come from the germline V gene. The V segment lost 1 base and the J segment 1 base; nucleotides outside the gene matches: 2. This CDR3 region has 15 residues. The CDR3, as DNA: TGTGCCAGCAGTGAAGGGAGCGGGAGCCAAGAGACCCAGTACTTC. This encodes CASSEGSGSQETQYF.

The gene calls are TRBV7-9 and TRBJ1-1, with 7 bases fitting TRBD1. The CDR3 is made up of 14 amino acids. The V segment lost 0 bases and the J segment 4 bases; nucleotides outside the gene matches: 2. Germline lookup yields CDR1 SEHNR and CDR2 FQNEAQ (reference sequence). In nucleotides, the CDR3 is TGTGCCAGCAGCTTAGCGGGACAGTCCACTGAAGCTTTCTTT. Its protein is CASSLAGQSTEAFF.

This chain connects TRBV28 to TRBJ2-2, with D maybe TRBD1 (5 bases). V lost 3 bases and J lost 5, with 13 bases in between. This CDR3 spans 15 amino acids. Germline V gene data show CDR1 as MDHEN and CDR2 as SYDVKM. DNA for the CDR3: TGTGCCAGCAGTTTTAGGGGCCTTAAAACCGGGGAGCTGTTTTTT. Residues: CASSFRGLKTGELFF. Supplemented by reference TRBV28 and TRBJ2-2, the full variable domain reads DVKVTQSSRYLVKRTGEKVFLECVQDMDHENMFWYRQDPGLGLRLIYFSYDVKMKEKGDIPEGYSVSREKKERFSLILESASTNQTSMYLCASSFRGLKTGELFFGEGSRLTVL.

In DNA, the CDR3 is TGTGCCAGCACCCTTGGGGCAGGGGCGTCAGATACGCAGTATTTT. Translated, it gives CASTLGAGASDTQYF. This chain joins TRBV5-5 and TRBJ2-3; TRBD1 might be the D (6 bases). The CDR3 extends over 15 amino acids. Germline V gene sequence: CDR1 SGHKS, CDR2 YYEKEE (reference sequence). V lost 6 bases, J lost 4 bases, and 18 bases lay in between.

The chain carries TRBV7-9 and TRBJ2-3; 7 bases agree with TRBD1. CDR1 SEHNR and CDR2 FQNEAQ come from the germline V gene (reference sequence). CDR3 size: 14 residues. V shed 4 bases, J shed 2 bases, and the junction held 3 bases outside the gene matches. The chain's CDR3 is CASSSGTDTDTQYF. The CDR3 DNA reads TGTGCCAGCAGCTCCGGGACAGACACAGATACGCAGTATTTT.

The rearrangement uses TRBV18 and TRBJ1-1, with D possibly TRBD1 on 5 matching bases. This CDR3 is built from 14 residues. The germline V gene encodes CDR1 KGHSH and CDR2 LQKENI. V lost 5 bases to trimming and J lost 3 bases, with 13 bases between them. The CDR3 nucleotides read TGTGCCAGCTCAAGGGCGGGGACCGACACTGAAGCTTTCTTT. Encoded protein: CASSRAGTDTEAFF. Drawing the rest from reference TRBV18 and TRBJ1-1, the complete variable domain is NAGVMQNPRHLVRRRGQEARLRCSPMKGHSHVYWYRQLPEEGLKFMVYLQKENIIDESGMPKERFSAEFPKEGPSILRIQQVVRGDSAAYFCASSRAGTDTEAFFGQGTRLTVV.

The sample holds one count of this clone. The CDR3 spells CASSLAGTGYTEAFF. For the CDR3, the DNA is TGTGCCAGCAGCTTGGCCGGGACAGGGTACACTGAAGCTTTCTTT. J is TRBJ1-1 and V is TRBV5-5; 9 bases align to TRBD1. The germline V gene encodes CDR1 SGHKS and CDR2 YYEKEE (reference sequence). This CDR3 has 15 amino acids. The junction had 3 bases not matched to a gene; V was cut back by 0 bases and J by 3 bases.

This clone occurred once. This chain connects TRBV7-9 to TRBJ2-5; D is possibly TRBD1 (5 bases). Per germline, CDR1 SEHNR and CDR2 FQNEAQ (reference sequence). The CDR3 loop spans 12 amino acids. Trimming cost V 5 bases and J 9 bases, with 13 bases left between them. CDR3 residues: CASSQGVRPQYF. The DNA for the CDR3 is TGTGCCAGCAGCCAAGGGGTACGGCCCCAGTACTTC.

The chain links TRBV29-1 to TRBJ2-1; perhaps TRBD1 as D (8 bases). With 4 bases removed from V and 3 bases from J, the gap between germline ends came to 13 bases. This CDR3 is 14 amino acids long. Germline V CDR1 and CDR2: SQVTM, ANQGSEA. CDR3 loop: CSVGTGRVYNEQFF. The CDR3 nucleotides are TGCAGCGTTGGGACAGGGAGGGTCTACAATGAGCAGTTCTTC.

In this sample, this clone turned up a few times. The chain couples TRBV27 to TRBJ2-7; 10 positions agree with TRBD2. The CDR3 length is 14 residues. V dropped 4 bases and J dropped 5; count of bases not matched to a gene: 5. Germline CDR1 and CDR2: MNHEY and SMNVEV (reference sequence). The CDR3 region has the DNA TGTGCCAGCAGTTACCTAGCGGGGGAGAACGAGCAGTACTTC. It translates to CASSYLAGENEQYF.

The chain joins TRBV15 to TRBJ2-7; 11 bases are shared with TRBD2. The germline V gene encodes CDR1 LNHNV and CDR2 YYDKDF (reference sequence). V lost 3 bases to trimming and J lost 0 bases; unmatched junction nucleotides: 10. The length of the CDR3 is 18 residues. CDR3 DNA: TGTGCCACCAGCAGGTCTCTAGCGGGGGGACGAAACTCCTACGAGCAGTACTTC. Amino acids: CATSRSLAGGRNSYEQYF.

The rearrangement links TRBV2 to TRBJ2-3, with D possibly being TRBD2 (7 bases). Germline-derived CDR1 and CDR2 are SNHLY and FYNNEI. V was cut by 2 bases and J by 10 bases, with 13 bases left in between. The CDR3 is 13 amino acids. The CDR3 here is CASSEPVGGPQYF. The CDR3 region has the DNA TGTGCCAGCAGTGAACCGGTGGGGGGGCCGCAGTATTTT.

This chain links TRBV29-1 with TRBJ1-2; D not certain. V was shortened by 0 bases and J by 4 bases, with 15 bases between the two germline ends. Germline CDR1 SQVTM, CDR2 ANQGSEA. The CDR3 has 15 residues. CDR3 residues: CSVEDRHSVTYGYTF. The CDR3 coding sequence is TGCAGCGTTGAAGATCGTCACAGCGTAACCTATGGCTACACCTTC.

This clone was seen a single time. The chain has TRBV28 and TRBJ1-5; D not resolved. CDR3 size: 15 residues. Germline V gene data show CDR1 as MDHEN and CDR2 as SYDVKM. The V gene lost 6 bases and the J gene lost 4 bases, with 16 bases spanning the gap. This CDR3 reads CASSQESGVNQPQHF. DNA for the CDR3: TGTGCCAGCAGCCAGGAGAGTGGTGTTAATCAGCCCCAGCATTTT.

A remark on this clone: Relative to the germline gene, one junction end is altered; a read error may explain this. The gene calls are TRBV7-7 and TRBJ2-2; TRBD2 might be the D (7 bases). This CDR3 spans 16 amino acids. Germline V gene lookup returns CDR1 SSHAT and CDR2 FNYEAQ (reference sequence). CDR3 loop: CASSLGGGGRHRGAVF. The CDR3 DNA reads as TGTGCCAGCAGCTTAGGGGGAGGGGGACGTCACCGGGGAGCTGTTTTT.

Worth noting for this clone: One end of the junction varies from germline; a read error may be responsible. The chain couples TRBV27 to TRBJ2-7; TRBD1 agrees at 8 bases. Germline values: CDR1 MNHEY, CDR2 SMNVEV (reference sequence). The CDR3 contains 13 residues. CDR3 sequence: CAAARQGSFEQYF. CDR3 sequence (DNA): TGTGCCGCGGCGAGACAGGGGTCCTTCGAGCAGTACTTC.

The chain links TRBV29-1 to TRBJ1-1; no definite D call. V shed 7 bases and J shed 0 bases, with 9 bases lying between them. The CDR3 sequence is 12 residues long. CDR1 is SQVTM, CDR2 ANQGSEA, per germline. The chain's CDR3 is CSAVTLNTEAFF. CDR3 DNA sequence: TGCAGCGCCGTAACGTTGAACACTGAAGCTTTCTTT. Complete variable domain (other parts from reference TRBV29-1 and TRBJ1-1): SAVISQKPSRDICQRGTSLTIQCQVDSQVTMMFWYRQQPGQSLTLIATANQGSEATYESGFVIDKFPISRPNLTFSTLTVSNMSPEDSSIYLCSAVTLNTEAFFGQGTRLTVV.